This T cell receptor (beta chain) was documented in a study of shared clonotypes between healthy human individuals. Deletions cut 5 bases from V and 1 base from J, with 9 bases between. The CDR3 runs to 13 residues. Germline values: CDR1 SGHRS, CDR2 YFSETQ. In the case of this clone: The antigen is not known.

Genomic DNA from each subset was divided evenly over several immunoSEQ plates. Libraries were prepared by immunoSEQ multiplex PCR; TCRdb keeps only in-frame clonotypes and omits some of them. The sample holds 850,000 to 1,200,000 clones; around 75% are singletons and the top ten take approximately 1.5%. General study points: The four-donor shared clonotypes exceeded non-shared clonotypes in generation probability, with non-shared ones scoring lower. Despite large depth, rarefaction showed incomplete sorted-subset sequencing.

CD4+ cells underwent separation, giving CD45RA+ naive and CD45RA-negative memory subsets. This clonotype was sampled from a man aged 18 to 29 in good health. The chain recombines TRBV5-1 with TRBJ2-5, with D possibly matching TRBD2 (6 bases). Sequencing was performed on memory CD4+ T cells sorted from blood. Documented subset: CD45RA-negative fraction. DNA for the CDR3: TGCGCCAGCAGGGAGGGCCCCCAAGAGACCCAGTACTTC. This translates into CASREGPQETQYF.